Here is one TCR beta chain with its context. What it recognizes is unknown. Treatment meaning: some 20 received Ad26.COV2.S at low or high dose, single or two shots; about five received placebo; per-sample allocation not given. The samples date from day 63 after the first vaccine or placebo injection. This sample stems from a study of Ad26.COV2.S vaccination and SARS-CoV-2 variants. Findings of the study overall: Vaccine and placebo recipients had comparable breadth of non-spike TCRs. Placebo recipients showed lower spike-specific TCR breadth than vaccinees. TCR breadth and depth analyses may have underestimated total T cell responses. The authors reported substantial breadth in spike-specific CD8+ and CD4+ T cell responses after vaccination.

The method was immunoSEQ multiplex PCR; TCRdb's version includes in-frame clones alone and lacks a portion of them. The sample has 440,000 or so clones, roughly 91% seen once. The CDR3 length is 13 residues. The germline CDR1 and CDR2 sequences are MNHEY and SVGAGI. The V segment lost 8 bases and the J segment 4 bases; nucleotides outside the gene matches: 6. The starting material was peripheral blood, obtained in a trial of Ad26.COV2.S vaccine versus placebo. The gene calls are TRBV6-5 and TRBJ2-7; the match to TRBD2 covers 9 bases. The sequence was collected from a person between 18 and 60 years old who received the Ad26.COV2.S COVID-19 vaccine or a placebo. CDR3 coding DNA: TGTGCCAGCCGTAGCGGGAGTTCGTACGAGCAGTACTTC. Its protein product is CASRSGSSYEQYF.